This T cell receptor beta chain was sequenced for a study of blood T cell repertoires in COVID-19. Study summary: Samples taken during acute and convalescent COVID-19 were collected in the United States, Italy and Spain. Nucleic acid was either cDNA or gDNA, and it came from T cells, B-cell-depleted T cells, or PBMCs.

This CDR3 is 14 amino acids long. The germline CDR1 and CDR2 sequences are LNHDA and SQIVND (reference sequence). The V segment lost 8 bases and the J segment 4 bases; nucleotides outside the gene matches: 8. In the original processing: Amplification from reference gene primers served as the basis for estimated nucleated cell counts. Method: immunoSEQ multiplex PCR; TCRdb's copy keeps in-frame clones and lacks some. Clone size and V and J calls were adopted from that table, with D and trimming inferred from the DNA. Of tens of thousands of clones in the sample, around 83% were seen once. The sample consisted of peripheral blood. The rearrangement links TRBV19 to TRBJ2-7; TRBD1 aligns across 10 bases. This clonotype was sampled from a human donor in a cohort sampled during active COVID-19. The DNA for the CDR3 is TGTGCCAGTTACGGGGGACAGGGGCCGTACGAGCAGTACTTC. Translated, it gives CASYGGQGPYEQYF.